This T cell receptor (beta chain) was documented in a study of CXCR3-negative and CXCR3-positive naive CD8 T cells. Study overall: Total TRB output reached 150 million or so reads, about 1.5 +/- 0.3 million per library.

UMI-labeled 5' RACE TRB cDNA libraries were prepared from the cells. TCRdb re-called the 5' RACE reads; one entry per CDR3 protein, DNA not given. There are 50,000 to 55,000 distinct CDR3 sequences in the sample, with approximately 1.6% held by the top ten. The length of the CDR3 is 13 residues. Germline lookup yields CDR1 SGHRS and CDR2 YFSETQ. This TCR derives from a human donor in good health. Some clones in this sample may be carry-over from other donors' samples. This chain uses TRBV5-1 with TRBJ1-1. Sample: naive CXCR3- CD8+ T cells from blood. The subset here: CD45RO-CCR7+CD27+CD95- naive CD8+ T cells lacking CXCR3 (TNR3-). CDR3 amino acids: CASSLAENTEAFF.